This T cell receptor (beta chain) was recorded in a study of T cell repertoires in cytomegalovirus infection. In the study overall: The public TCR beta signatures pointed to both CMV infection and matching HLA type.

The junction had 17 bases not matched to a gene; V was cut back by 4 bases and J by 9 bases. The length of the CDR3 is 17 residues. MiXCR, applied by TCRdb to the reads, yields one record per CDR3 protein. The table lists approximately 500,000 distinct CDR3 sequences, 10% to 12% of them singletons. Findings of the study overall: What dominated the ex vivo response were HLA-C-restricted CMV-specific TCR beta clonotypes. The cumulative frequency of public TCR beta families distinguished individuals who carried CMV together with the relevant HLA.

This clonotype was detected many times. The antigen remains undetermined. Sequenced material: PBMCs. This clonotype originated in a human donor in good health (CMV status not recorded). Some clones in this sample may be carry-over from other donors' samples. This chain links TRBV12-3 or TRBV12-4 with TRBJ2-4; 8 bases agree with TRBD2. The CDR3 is CASSSRVAGGGSIIQYF. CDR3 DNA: TGTGCCAGCAGTTCACGAGTTGCCGGGGGGGGGTCCATCATTCAGTACTTC.